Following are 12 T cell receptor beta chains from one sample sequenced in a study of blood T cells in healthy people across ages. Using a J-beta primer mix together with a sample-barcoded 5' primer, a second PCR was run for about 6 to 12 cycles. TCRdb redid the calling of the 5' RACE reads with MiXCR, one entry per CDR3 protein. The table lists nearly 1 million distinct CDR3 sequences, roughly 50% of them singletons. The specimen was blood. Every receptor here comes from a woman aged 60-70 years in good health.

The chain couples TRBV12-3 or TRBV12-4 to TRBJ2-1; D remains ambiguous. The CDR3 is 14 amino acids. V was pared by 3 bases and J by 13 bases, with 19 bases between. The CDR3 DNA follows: TGTGCCAGCAGTTTTGGGCTACTTGGTGAGACCCAGTTCTTC. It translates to CASSFGLLGETQFF.

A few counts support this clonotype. The CDR3 DNA sequence: TGTGCCAGCAGCTTGGTCCCAGCGACAGGGCAAGAGACCCAGTACTTC. It codes for CASSLVPATGQETQYF. This chain links TRBV5-6 with TRBJ2-5; 7 positions agree with TRBD1. With 0 bases clipped from V and 2 bases from J, the junction kept 7 bases outside the gene matches. The CDR3 is 16 residues long. Germline V gene sequence: CDR1 SGHDT, CDR2 YYEEEE.

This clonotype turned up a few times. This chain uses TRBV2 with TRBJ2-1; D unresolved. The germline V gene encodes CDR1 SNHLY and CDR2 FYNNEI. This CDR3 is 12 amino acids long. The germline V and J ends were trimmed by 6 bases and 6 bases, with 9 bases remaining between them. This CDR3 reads CASRNYGNEQFF. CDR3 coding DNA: TGTGCCAGCAGGAATTACGGCAATGAGCAGTTCTTC. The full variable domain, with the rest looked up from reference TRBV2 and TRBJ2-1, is EPEVTQTPSHQVTQMGQEVILRCVPISNHLYFYWYRQILGQKVEFLVSFYNNEISEKSEIFDDQFSVERPDGSNFTLKIRSTKLEDSAMYFCASRNYGNEQFFGPGTRLTVL.

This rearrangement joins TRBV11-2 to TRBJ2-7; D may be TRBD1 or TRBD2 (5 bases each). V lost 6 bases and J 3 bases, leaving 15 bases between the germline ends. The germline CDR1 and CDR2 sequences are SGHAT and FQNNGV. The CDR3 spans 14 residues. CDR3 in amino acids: CASSLAGKVYEQYF. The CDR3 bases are TGTGCCAGCAGTCTAGCAGGGAAGGTCTACGAGCAGTACTTC.

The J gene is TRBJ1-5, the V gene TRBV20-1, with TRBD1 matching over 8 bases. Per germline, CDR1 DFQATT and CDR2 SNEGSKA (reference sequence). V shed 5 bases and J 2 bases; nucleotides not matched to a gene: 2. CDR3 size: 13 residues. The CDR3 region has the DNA TGCAGTGCTCAGGACAGGGGCAATCAGCCCCAGCATTTT. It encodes CSAQDRGNQPQHF.

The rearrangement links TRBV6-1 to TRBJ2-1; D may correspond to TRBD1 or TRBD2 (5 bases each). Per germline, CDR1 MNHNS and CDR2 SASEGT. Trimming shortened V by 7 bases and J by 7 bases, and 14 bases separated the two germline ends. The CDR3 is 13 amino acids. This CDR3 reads CASTERQGNEQFF. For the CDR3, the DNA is TGTGCCAGCACCGAGCGGCAGGGTAATGAGCAGTTCTTC.

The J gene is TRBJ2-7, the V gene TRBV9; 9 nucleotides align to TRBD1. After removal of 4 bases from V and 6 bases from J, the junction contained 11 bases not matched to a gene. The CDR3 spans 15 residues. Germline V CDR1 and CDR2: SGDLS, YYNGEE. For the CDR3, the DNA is TGTGCCAGCAGCCCGCATACGGGACAGGGCCGCGAGCAGTACTTC. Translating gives CASSPHTGQGREQYF.

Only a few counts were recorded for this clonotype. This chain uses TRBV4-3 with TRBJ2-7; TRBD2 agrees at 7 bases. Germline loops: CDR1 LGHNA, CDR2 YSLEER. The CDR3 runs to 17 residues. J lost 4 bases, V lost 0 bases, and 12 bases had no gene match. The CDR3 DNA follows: TGCGCCAGCAGCCAAGATTGGGTCGGGACCGGGGGGTACGAGCAGTACTTC. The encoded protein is CASSQDWVGTGGYEQYF.

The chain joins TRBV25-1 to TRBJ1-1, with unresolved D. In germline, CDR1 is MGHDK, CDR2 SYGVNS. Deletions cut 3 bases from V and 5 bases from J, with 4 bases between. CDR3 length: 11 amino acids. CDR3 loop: CASSDWTEAFF. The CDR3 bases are TGTGCCAGCAGTGATTGGACTGAAGCTTTCTTT.

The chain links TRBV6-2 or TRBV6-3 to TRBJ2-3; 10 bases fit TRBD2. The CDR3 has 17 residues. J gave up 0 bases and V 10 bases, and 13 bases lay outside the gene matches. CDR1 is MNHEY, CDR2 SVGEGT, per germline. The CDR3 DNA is TGTGCCACGTCCTTAGCGGGAGGCTCACTAAGCACAGATACGCAGTATTTT. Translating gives CATSLAGGSLSTDTQYF.

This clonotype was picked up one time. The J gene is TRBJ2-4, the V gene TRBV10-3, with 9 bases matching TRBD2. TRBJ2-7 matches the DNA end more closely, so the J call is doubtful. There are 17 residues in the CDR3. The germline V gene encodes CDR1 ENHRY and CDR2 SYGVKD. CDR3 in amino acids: CAISESKAGGSSCEQYF. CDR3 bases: TGTGCCATCAGTGAGTCGAAAGCGGGAGGAAGCTCGTGCGAGCAGTACTTC.

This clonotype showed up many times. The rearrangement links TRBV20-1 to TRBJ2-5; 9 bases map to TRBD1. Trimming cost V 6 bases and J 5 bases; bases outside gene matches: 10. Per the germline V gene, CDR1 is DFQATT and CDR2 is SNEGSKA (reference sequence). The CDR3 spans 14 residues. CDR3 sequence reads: CSAGTGTDGETQYF. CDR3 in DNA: TGCAGTGCAGGGACAGGGACGGATGGGGAGACCCAGTACTTC.